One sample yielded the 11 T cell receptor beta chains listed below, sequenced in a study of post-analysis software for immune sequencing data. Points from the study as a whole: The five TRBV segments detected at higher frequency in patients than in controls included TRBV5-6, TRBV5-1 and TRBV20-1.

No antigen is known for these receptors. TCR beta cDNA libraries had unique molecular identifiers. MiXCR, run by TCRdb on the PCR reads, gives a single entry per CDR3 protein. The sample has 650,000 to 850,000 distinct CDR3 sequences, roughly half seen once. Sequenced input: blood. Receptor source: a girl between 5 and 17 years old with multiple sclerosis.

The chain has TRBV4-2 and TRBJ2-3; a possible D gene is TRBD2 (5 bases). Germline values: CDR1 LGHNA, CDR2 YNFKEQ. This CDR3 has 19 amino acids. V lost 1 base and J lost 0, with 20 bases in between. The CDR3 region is CASSQALGEGKASTDTQYF. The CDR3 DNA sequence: TGTGCCAGCAGCCAAGCCCTGGGTGAGGGAAAAGCTAGCACAGATACGCAGTATTTT.

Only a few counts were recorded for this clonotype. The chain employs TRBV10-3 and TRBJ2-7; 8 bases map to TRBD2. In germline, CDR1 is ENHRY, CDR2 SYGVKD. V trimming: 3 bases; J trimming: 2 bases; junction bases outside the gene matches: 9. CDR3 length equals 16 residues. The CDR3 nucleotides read TGTGCCATCAGTGAACTTTTCGGGGGGGATACCTACGAGCAGTACTTC. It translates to CAISELFGGDTYEQYF.

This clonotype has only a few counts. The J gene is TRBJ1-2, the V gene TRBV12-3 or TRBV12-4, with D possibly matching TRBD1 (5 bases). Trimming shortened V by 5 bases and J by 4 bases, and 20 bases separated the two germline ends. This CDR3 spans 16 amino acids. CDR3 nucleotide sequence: TGTGCCAGCAGTCAATTCACGGGGCCGCTTGGCTATGGCTACACCTTC. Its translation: CASSQFTGPLGYGYTF.

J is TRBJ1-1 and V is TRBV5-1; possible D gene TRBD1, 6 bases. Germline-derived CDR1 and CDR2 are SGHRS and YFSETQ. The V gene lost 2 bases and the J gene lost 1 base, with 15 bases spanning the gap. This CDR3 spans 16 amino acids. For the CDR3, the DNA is TGCGCCAGCAGCTTAGGACAGATAGCAGCGAACACTGAAGCTTTCTTT. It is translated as CASSLGQIAANTEAFF.

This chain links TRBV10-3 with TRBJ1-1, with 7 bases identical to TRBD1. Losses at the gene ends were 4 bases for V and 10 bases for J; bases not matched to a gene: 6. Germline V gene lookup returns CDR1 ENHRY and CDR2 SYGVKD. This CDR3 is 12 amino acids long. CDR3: CAISVGNRGAFF. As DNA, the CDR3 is TGTGCCATCAGTGTTGGGAACAGGGGAGCTTTCTTT.

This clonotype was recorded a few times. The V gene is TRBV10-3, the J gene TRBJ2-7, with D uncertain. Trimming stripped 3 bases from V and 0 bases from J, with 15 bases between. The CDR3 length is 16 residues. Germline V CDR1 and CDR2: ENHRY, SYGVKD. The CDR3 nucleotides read TGTGCCATCAGTGATCCCTGGTTAGTAAGCTCCTACGAGCAGTACTTC. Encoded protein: CAISDPWLVSSYEQYF.

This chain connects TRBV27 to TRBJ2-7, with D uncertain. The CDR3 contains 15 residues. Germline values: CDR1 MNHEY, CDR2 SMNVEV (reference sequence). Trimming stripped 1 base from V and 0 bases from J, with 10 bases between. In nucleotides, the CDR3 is TGTGCCAGCAGTTTATTAGACTCTCCCTCCTACGAGCAGTACTTC. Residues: CASSLLDSPSYEQYF.

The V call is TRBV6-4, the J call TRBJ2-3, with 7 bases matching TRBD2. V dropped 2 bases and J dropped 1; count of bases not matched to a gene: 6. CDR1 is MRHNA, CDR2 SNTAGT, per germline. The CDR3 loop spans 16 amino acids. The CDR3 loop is CASSDKAGAGTDTQYF. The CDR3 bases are TGTGCCAGCAGTGACAAGGCGGGAGCGGGCACAGATACGCAGTATTTT.

The CDR3 nucleotides are TGTGCCAGCAGCTTAGGGACAGGGACGAACACTGAAGCTTTCTTT. Amino acid sequence: CASSLGTGTNTEAFF. The gene calls are TRBV7-8 and TRBJ1-1, with TRBD1 matching 8 bases. J was trimmed by 1 base and V by 1 base; bases with no gene match: 2. CDR3 length: 15 residues. Germline-derived CDR1 and CDR2 are SGHVS and FQNEAQ.

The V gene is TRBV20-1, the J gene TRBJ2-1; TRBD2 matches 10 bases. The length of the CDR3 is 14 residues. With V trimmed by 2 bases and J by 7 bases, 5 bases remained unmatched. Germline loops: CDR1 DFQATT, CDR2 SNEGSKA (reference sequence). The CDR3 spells CSARMVAGGNEQFF. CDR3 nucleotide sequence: TGCAGTGCTAGAATGGTAGCGGGAGGTAATGAGCAGTTCTTC.

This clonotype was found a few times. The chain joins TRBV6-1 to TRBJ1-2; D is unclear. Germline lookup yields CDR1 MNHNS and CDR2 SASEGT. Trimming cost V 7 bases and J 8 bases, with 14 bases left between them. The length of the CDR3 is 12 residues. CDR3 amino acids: CASTIVTRGYTF. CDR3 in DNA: TGTGCCAGCACGATTGTAACTCGGGGCTACACCTTC.